This paragraph covers one TCR beta chain sequence. Its antigen is not yet known. Lacking the conserved final phenylalanine or tryptophan, this CDR3 likely reflects a read error. Library preparation was by multiplex PCR. Instrument on record: Illumina HiSeq 2500. Following protocols modified from ARM-PCR, the researchers constructed TCRbeta libraries through three rounds of nested PCR with primers (Table S4). Before sequencing, PCR products of 200-500 bp were cut from the gel and purified using the QIAquick gel extraction kit. Processing in the source paper ran as follows. Reads were cleaned using Trimmomatic, were merged into complete CDR3 sequences using FLASH, and were assigned to V(D)J germline segments using MiTCR. VDJtools was used to compute clonal diversity as the inverse Simpson's index. In-frame sequences lacking a premature stop codon were counted as productive reads. TCRdb redid the processing of the public reads, applying fastp at Q25 and MiXCR, and retained in-frame beta chains. Duplicate CDR3 protein sequences are folded into a single record with the most common DNA and genes. The V and J calls shown here were made by TCRdb, not taken from the authors' results. Here the sample has approximately 110,000 distinct CDR3 sequences; approximately 71% occur a single time. 30% to 45% of the sample rests with the top ten.

RNA was isolated from bulk unsorted tissue, and RNA quality was assessed with a NanoDrop ND-1000 and an Agilent 2100. Newly diagnosed lung cancer patients without prior chemotherapy who had been admitted for thoracic surgery in China between August and November 2014 were enrolled as donors. The study excluded patients who had received radiotherapy or chemotherapy before or who had another cancer at the same time. Surgical tissue pieces of about 1-2.1 cm3 were preserved in RNAlater solution and were kept at -80 degrees C until use. Taken from the germline V gene, the CDR1 and CDR2 loops are MGHRA and YSYEKL. The CDR3 totals 18 residues, both ends included. Only the CDR3 DNA stays, 54 bases, in frame from base 1. The sample originates from a study of tumor and adjacent non-tumor tissue in lung cancer (dated by TCRdb to 2017 to 2018). A note on the overall study: Of the cohort, around eleven patients had adenocarcinoma, 2 had squamous cell carcinoma and 1 had small cell lung cancer. The approximately 15 enrolled patients, of whom roughly 10 were men and 5 were women, were aged about 30 to 80 years and were diagnosed with TNM stage I to III disease. A total of 95 million to 150 million productive TCRbeta reads were generated by sequencing, corresponding to an average of about 4.2 million reads per sample. The study compared bulk TCRbeta repertoires from lung tumor tissue and matched distant non-tumor lung tissue of about 14 lung cancer patients. Some 31 paired specimens, one tumor and one normal lung sample per patient, were profiled by TCRbeta CDR3 sequencing. Paper-wide results and their limitations: Only about 15 patients were in the cohort, and the authors stated that larger samples and more detailed clinical data are needed. The methods do not name the sequencing platform or mention unique molecular identifiers. The top 100 clones accounted for a significantly larger cumulative portion of the repertoire in normal lung than in tumor tissue. Tumor tissue showed significantly greater TCR diversity (inverse Simpson) than normal lung tissue (roughly 430 vs 170, P = 0.0075, Mann-Whitney U test). Peripheral blood was not sequenced, so blood TCRbeta repertoires were not examined in the lung cancer patients of the study. TCR diversity was significantly higher in younger patients, and higher tumor TCR diversity was associated with shorter overall and disease-free survival.

This chain is built from TRBV4-1 and TRBJ2-3; TRBD2 aligns with 14 central bases. Specimen: lung tumor tissue. This TCR came from a woman aged 60-75 years with non-small cell lung cancer. CDR3 reads: CASSQESTSGGAADTQYC. In nucleotide form, the sequence is TGTGCCAGCAGCCAAGAATCGACTAGCGGGGGGGCCGCAGATACGCAGTATTGT.